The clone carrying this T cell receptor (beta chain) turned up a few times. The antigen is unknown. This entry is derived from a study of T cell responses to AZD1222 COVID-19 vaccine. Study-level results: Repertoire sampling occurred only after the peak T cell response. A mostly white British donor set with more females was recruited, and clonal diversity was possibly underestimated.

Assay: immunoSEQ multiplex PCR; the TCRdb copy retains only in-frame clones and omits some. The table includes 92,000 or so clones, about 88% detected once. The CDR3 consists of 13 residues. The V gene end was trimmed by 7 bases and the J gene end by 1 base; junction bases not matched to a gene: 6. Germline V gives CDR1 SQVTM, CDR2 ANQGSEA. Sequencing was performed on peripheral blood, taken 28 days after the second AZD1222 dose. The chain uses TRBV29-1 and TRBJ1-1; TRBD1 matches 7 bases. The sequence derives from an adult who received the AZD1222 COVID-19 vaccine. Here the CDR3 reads CSAPGTANTEAFF. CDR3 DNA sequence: TGCAGCGCCCCCGGGACAGCGAACACTGAAGCTTTCTTT.